The present T cell receptor (beta chain) was sequenced within a study of molecular identifiers for immune sequencing clone quantification. Study overall: In replicates, RNA from around 20,000 or 100,000 naive CD8 cells was divided five ways and four parts were sequenced.

It was with previously described methods and listed TCR primers that bulk TCR libraries were made. TCRdb re-called the PCR reads with MiXCR, one entry per CDR3 protein. Counted here are some 10,000 distinct CDR3 sequences, over 15% occurring once; the ten biggest clones make up roughly 2%. This clonotype is medium-sized within its sample. V was shortened by 5 bases and J by 2 bases, with 16 bases between the two germline ends. This CDR3 comprises 14 residues. Germline V gives CDR1 DFQATT, CDR2 SNEGSKA (reference sequence). This clonotype was obtained from a human donor in good health. Some libraries in this study had Jurkat cell RNA spiked in. The material sequenced was naive CD8+ T cells from blood, with Jurkat cell RNA spiked in. Described subset: FACS-sorted CD8+CD4-CCR7+CD45RA+ naive T cells. The gene calls are TRBV20-1 and TRBJ2-7, with TRBD1 as a possible D gene (6 bases). The CDR3 region has the DNA TGCAGTGCTGGGGCTGTGGACAGAGCCTACGAGCAGTACTTC. Translated: CSAGAVDRAYEQYF.